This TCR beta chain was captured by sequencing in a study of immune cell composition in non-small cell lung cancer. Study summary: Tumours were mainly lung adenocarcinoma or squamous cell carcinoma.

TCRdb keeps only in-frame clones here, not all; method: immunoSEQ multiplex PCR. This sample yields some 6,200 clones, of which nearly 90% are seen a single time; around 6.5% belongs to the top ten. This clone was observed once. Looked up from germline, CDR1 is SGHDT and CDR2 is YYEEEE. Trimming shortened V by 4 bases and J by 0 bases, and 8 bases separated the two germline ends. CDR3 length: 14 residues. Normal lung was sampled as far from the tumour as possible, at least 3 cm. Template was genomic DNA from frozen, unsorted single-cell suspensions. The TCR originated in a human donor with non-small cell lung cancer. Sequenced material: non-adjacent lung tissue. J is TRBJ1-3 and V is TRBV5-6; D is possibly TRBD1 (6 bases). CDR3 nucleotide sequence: TGTGCCAGCAGCATGACAGGCTCTGGAAACACCATATATTTT. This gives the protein CASSMTGSGNTIYF. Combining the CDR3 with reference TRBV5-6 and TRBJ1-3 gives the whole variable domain DAGVTQSPTHLIKTRGQQVTLRCSPKSGHDTVSWYQQALGQGPQFIFQYYEEEERQRGNFPDRFSGHQFPNYSSELNVNALLLGDSALYLCASSMTGSGNTIYFGEGSWLTVV.